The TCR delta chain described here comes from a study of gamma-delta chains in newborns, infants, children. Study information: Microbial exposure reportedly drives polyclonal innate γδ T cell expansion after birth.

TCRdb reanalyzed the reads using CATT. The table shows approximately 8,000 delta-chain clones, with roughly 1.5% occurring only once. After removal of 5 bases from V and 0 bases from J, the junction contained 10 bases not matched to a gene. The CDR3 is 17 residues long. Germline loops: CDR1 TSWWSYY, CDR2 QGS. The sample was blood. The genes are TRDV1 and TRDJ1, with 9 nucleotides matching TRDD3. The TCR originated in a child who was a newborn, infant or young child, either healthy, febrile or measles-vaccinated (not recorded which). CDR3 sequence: CALGLMEYWGNTDKLIF. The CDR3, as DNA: TGTGCTCTTGGGTTAATGGAGTACTGGGGGAACACCGATAAACTCATCTTT.